Presented here are 27 T cell receptor beta chains from one specimen sequenced in a study of prognosis after radiotherapy for stage I lung cancer. TCR beta CDR3 was amplified from genomic DNA by two-round multiplex PCR. The first round of PCR was done with primers that matched each TRBV and TRBJ gene. TCRdb re-analysed the multiplex PCR reads in MiXCR, keeping a single row per CDR3 protein. The sample holds roughly 32,000 distinct CDR3 sequences, about 40% seen once. Sequencing was performed on PBMCs, taken before or after stereotactic body radiation therapy (not recorded which). The source is a donor at least 50 years old with non-small cell lung cancer.

The chain uses TRBV11-3 and TRBJ1-1; unclear D gene. The V gene's germline CDR1 is SGHNT and CDR2 YENEEA. The CDR3 totals 15 residues. With 1 base removed from V and 0 bases from J, the gap between germline ends came to 9 bases. The CDR3 is CASSLGVPLNTEAFF. The DNA of the CDR3 is TGTGCCAGCAGCTTAGGGGTGCCTTTGAACACTGAAGCTTTCTTT.

The chain links TRBV27 to TRBJ2-7, with 7 bases aligning to TRBD1. The germline CDR1 and CDR2 sequences are MNHEY and SMNVEV (reference sequence). There are 16 residues in the CDR3. Unmatched junction bases numbered 7, after V lost 2 bases and J lost 0 bases. The CDR3 region is CASSLGQGVGSYEQYF. The CDR3 bases are TGTGCCAGCAGTTTAGGGCAGGGGGTCGGCTCCTACGAGCAGTACTTC.

V and J are TRBV2 and TRBJ2-7; 12 bases fit TRBD2. The CDR3 spans 16 residues. Germline values: CDR1 SNHLY, CDR2 FYNNEI. J was trimmed by 3 bases and V by 7 bases; bases with no gene match: 10. CDR3 DNA: TGTGCCAGCACTCAACCGCAACTAGCGGGAGGCTACGAGCAGTACTTC. This translates into CASTQPQLAGGYEQYF.

This clonotype was counted ten times or more. The rearrangement uses TRBV10-3 and TRBJ1-1; weak D call: TRBD1 (5 bases). Trimming left V 4 bases short and J 2 bases short, with 14 bases between. The CDR3 consists of 15 residues. Germline lookup yields CDR1 ENHRY and CDR2 SYGVKD. The CDR3 DNA sequence: TGTGCCATCAGTGCGGAGGGGAGCGGTAACACTGAAGCTTTCTTT. Its protein product is CAISAEGSGNTEAFF.

This clonotype was found many times. The rearrangement joins TRBV7-3 to TRBJ2-1; a weak D match, TRBD2 (5 bases). Deletions cut 5 bases from V and 2 bases from J, with 16 bases between. CDR3 size: 16 residues. CDR1 is SGHTA and CDR2 is FQGTGA in the germline V gene. DNA of the CDR3: TGTGCCAGCAGCCGCAGCGGTGGTGGAACCTACAATGAGCAGTTCTTC. It encodes CASSRSGGGTYNEQFF.

A note on this clonotype: Given a far larger clone just one base away, this is likely a sequencing read error. Written as DNA, the CDR3 is TGTGCCAGCCGTTACTCCGGTCTAGCAACCTTGAACACCGGGGAGCTGTTTTTT. It is translated as CASRYSGLATLNTGELFF. This sequence joins TRBV6-8 and TRBJ2-2; weak D call: TRBD2 (5 bases). The CDR3 contains 18 residues. Germline V gene data show CDR1 as MNHGY and CDR2 as SAAAGT.

The V gene is TRBV19, the J gene TRBJ2-7; D possibly corresponds to TRBD1 (6 bases). CDR1 and CDR2 from the germline V gene are LNHDA and SQIVND (reference sequence). This CDR3 comprises 14 residues. The CDR3 is CNSSNRELSYEQYF. As DNA, the CDR3 is TGTAACAGTAGTAACAGGGAACTCTCCTACGAGCAGTACTTC.

This clonotype was counted many times. The chain employs TRBV9 and TRBJ1-4, with D possibly TRBD1 on 5 matching bases. V shed 0 bases and J shed 4 bases, with 7 bases lying between them. Germline V CDR1 and CDR2: SGDLS, YYNGEE. This CDR3 is built from 14 residues. CDR3 nucleotide sequence: TGTGCCAGCAGCGTAGTAGGGGATAATGAAAAACTGTTTTTT. It translates to CASSVVGDNEKLFF.

This clonotype was counted many times. The chain recombines TRBV6-4 with TRBJ2-2; 10 bases agree with TRBD1. CDR3 length: 19 residues. Germline V gene data show CDR1 as MRHNA and CDR2 as SNTAGT. The V segment lost 6 bases and the J segment 4 bases; nucleotides outside the gene matches: 17. This chain's CDR3 is CASSIRSPGTGAFTGELFF. Written as DNA, the CDR3 is TGTGCCAGCAGCATACGATCACCCGGGACAGGGGCTTTCACCGGGGAGCTGTTTTTT.

In this sample, this clonotype turned up many times. The J gene is TRBJ1-2, the V gene TRBV20-1; 10 positions agree with TRBD1. This CDR3 contains 19 residues. After removal of 4 bases from V and 6 bases from J, the junction contained 23 bases not matched to a gene. Germline V lookup: CDR1 DFQATT, CDR2 SNEGSKA (reference sequence). CDR3 in amino acids: CSATGMGLARDRGTNGYTF. Here the CDR3 DNA reads TGCAGTGCTACAGGGATGGGTCTGGCCCGGGACAGGGGTACTAATGGCTACACCTTC.

This clonotype showed up many times. The gene calls are TRBV6-2 or TRBV6-3 and TRBJ1-5; TRBD1 is a possible D gene (5 bases). The CDR3 covers 13 residues. The V and J ends lost 5 bases and 5 bases respectively, with 10 bases between them. The germline gives CDR1 MNHEY, CDR2 SVGEGT. The CDR3 sequence is CASSRDLDQPQHF. In DNA, the CDR3 is TGTGCCAGCAGTAGGGACTTGGATCAGCCCCAGCATTTT.

Ten or more counts support this clonotype. The chain employs TRBV5-1 and TRBJ1-4; the D gene is possibly TRBD1 (6 bases). This CDR3 comprises 14 residues. Trimming stripped 4 bases from V and 2 bases from J, with 9 bases between. Germline lookup yields CDR1 SGHRS and CDR2 YFSETQ. The CDR3 nucleotides read TGCGCCAGCAGCCCCGGGGGCACTAATGAAAAACTGTTTTTT. As protein: CASSPGGTNEKLFF. The full variable domain, with the rest looked up from reference TRBV5-1 and TRBJ1-4, is KAGVTQTPRYLIKTRGQQVTLSCSPISGHRSVSWYQQTPGQGLQFLFEYFSETQRNKGNFPGRFSGRQFSNSRSEMNVSTLELGDSALYLCASSPGGTNEKLFFGSGTQLSVL.

This clonotype has a count of ten or more. The chain recombines TRBV19 with TRBJ1-5; D is possibly TRBD1 (6 bases). CDR1 LNHDA and CDR2 SQIVND come from the germline V gene (reference sequence). This CDR3 is 16 amino acids long. V shed 5 bases and J shed 7 bases, with 21 bases lying between them. The CDR3 loop reads CASSPGDISETQPQHF. For the CDR3, the DNA is TGTGCCAGTAGTCCGGGGGACATCTCAGAGACACAGCCCCAGCATTTT.

This clonotype was seen many times. This chain joins TRBV7-2 and TRBJ2-7; D not resolved. The CDR3 spans 15 residues. Germline values: CDR1 SGHTA, CDR2 FQGNSA. V lost 2 bases and J 1 base, leaving 12 bases between the germline ends. The CDR3 bases are TGTGCCAGCAGCTTATTCGCCACCCAATCCTACGAGCAGTACTTC. Translation: CASSLFATQSYEQYF.

This clonotype has ten or more counts. The chain is built from TRBV4-1 and TRBJ2-1; D gene uncertain. From germline, CDR1 is MGHRA and CDR2 YSYEKL. V dropped 3 bases and J dropped 6 bases, with 21 bases sitting between them. The CDR3 extends over 17 amino acids. This CDR3 reads CASSHLTTENPVNEQFF. CDR3 DNA: TGCGCCAGCAGCCATCTTACTACAGAGAATCCCGTCAATGAGCAGTTCTTC.

This clonotype was seen repeatedly, ten times or more. J is TRBJ2-4 and V is TRBV28, with a tentative D call TRBD1 (5 bases). The CDR3 extends over 11 amino acids. V shed 8 bases and J shed 7 bases, with 9 bases lying between them. Germline loops: CDR1 MDHEN, CDR2 SYDVKM. The CDR3 nucleotides read TGTGCCAGCGCCCGACAGAACATTCAGTACTTC. Translated, it gives CASARQNIQYF.

This clonotype was found many times. The rearrangement joins TRBV12-3 or TRBV12-4 to TRBJ2-3; D gene unclear. The V gene lost 6 bases and the J gene lost 5 bases, with 9 bases spanning the gap. This CDR3 has 12 residues. CDR3 protein: CASSRGLDTQYF. The DNA of the CDR3 is TGTGCCAGCAGCCGAGGATTAGATACGCAGTATTTT.

This clonotype was seen repeatedly, ten times or more. The V call is TRBV19, the J call TRBJ1-1; 12 positions agree with TRBD1. The V segment lost 5 bases and the J segment 2 bases; nucleotides outside the gene matches: 15. CDR3 length: 19 residues. In germline, CDR1 is LNHDA, CDR2 SQIVND (reference sequence). CDR3 sequence: CASSGDRGREQGYNTEAFF. The CDR3 DNA reads as TGTGCCAGTAGTGGGGACAGGGGGCGCGAACAAGGGTACAACACTGAAGCTTTCTTT.

The chain carries TRBV6-1 and TRBJ2-7; 12 bases are shared with TRBD2. Germline assignment: CDR1 MNHNS and CDR2 SASEGT. The CDR3 has 14 amino acids. V trimming: 8 bases; J trimming: 1 base; junction bases outside the gene matches: 3. The CDR3 is CASWTSGASYEQYF. The CDR3 DNA reads as TGTGCCAGCTGGACTAGCGGGGCATCCTACGAGCAGTACTTC.

This clonotype was counted at least ten times. This rearrangement joins TRBV7-8 to TRBJ2-7, with D possibly TRBD2 on 6 matching bases. The ends were cut back, 5 bases at V and 2 bases at J, with 16 bases in the middle. The CDR3 is made up of 15 amino acids. Germline V CDR1 and CDR2: SGHVS, FQNEAQ. This CDR3 is CASSRGGTDPYEQYF. CDR3 DNA sequence: TGTGCCAGCAGCAGGGGCGGGACGGACCCCTACGAGCAGTACTTC.

Notes on this clonotype: Since a far larger clone is one base different, this is likely a read error. The genes are TRBV7-9 and TRBJ2-2; TRBD1 matches 9 bases. Germline V CDR1 and CDR2: SEHNR, FQNEAQ (reference sequence). The CDR3 totals 16 residues. V lost 4 bases and J lost 9; bases outside the gene matches: 12. CDR3 DNA sequence: TGTGCCAGCAGCTCGGATCCGGGACAGGGAACCTGGGAGCTGTTTTTT. Residues: CASSSDPGQGTWELFF.

The chain combines TRBV3-1 with TRBJ2-2; D is uncertain. The V gene lost 3 bases and the J gene lost 0 bases, with 5 bases spanning the gap. This CDR3 contains 14 residues. Per germline, CDR1 LGHDT and CDR2 YNNKEL (reference sequence). The CDR3 reads CASSQGSNTGELFF. The CDR3, as DNA: TGTGCCAGCAGCCAGGGATCGAACACCGGGGAGCTGTTTTTT.

This clonotype showed up many times. The rearrangement uses TRBV19 and TRBJ1-5; unclear D gene. Germline V gene lookup returns CDR1 LNHDA and CDR2 SQIVND (reference sequence). V was pared by 3 bases and J by 1 base, with 7 bases between. This CDR3 contains 14 residues. The CDR3 loop reads CASSMSGSNQPQHF. The CDR3 region has the DNA TGTGCCAGTAGTATGTCCGGGAGCAATCAGCCCCAGCATTTT. The full variable domain, in which reference TRBV19 and TRBJ1-5 provide the parts outside the CDR3, is DGGITQSPKYLFRKEGQNVTLSCEQNLNHDAMYWYRQDPGQGLRLIYYSQIVNDFQKGDIAEGYSVSREKKESFPLTVTSAQKNPTAFYLCASSMSGSNQPQHFGDGTRLSIL.

As to this clonotype: A far larger clone is one nucleotide away, so this likely arose from a read error. This chain uses TRBV6-9 with TRBJ2-7; D gene uncertain. The CDR3 is 11 residues long. CDR1 MNHGY and CDR2 SVAAGI come from the germline V gene. V lost 5 bases to trimming and J lost 5 bases, with 7 bases between them. CDR3 coding DNA: TGTGCCAGCAGTCAAATCCACGAGCAGTACTTC. Its translation is CASSQIHEQYF.

As for this clonotype: A read error may produce the germline difference seen at one junction end. The rearrangement joins TRBV5-1 to TRBJ1-1; 8 bases agree with TRBD1. The CDR3 has 15 amino acids. Germline CDR1 and CDR2: SGHRS and YFSETQ. The CDR3: CASSLETGVNNEAFF. The DNA for the CDR3 is TGCGCCAGCAGCCTCGAGACAGGGGTGAACAATGAAGCTTTCTTT.

This clonotype was detected ten times or more. Germline and junction disagree at one end, which may indicate a read error. The chain carries TRBV20-1 and TRBJ1-5; D uncertain. The CDR3 consists of 12 residues. Germline assignment: CDR1 DFQATT and CDR2 SNEGSKA (reference sequence). CDR3 sequence: CSAPGSDQPQHF. The CDR3 nucleotides are TGCAGTGCCCCCGGTAGCGATCAGCCCCAGCATTTT.

Ten or more counts support this clonotype. The J gene is TRBJ1-6, the V gene TRBV9, with D perhaps matching TRBD1 (6 bases). V lost 0 bases and J 0 bases, leaving 7 bases between the germline ends. In germline, CDR1 is SGDLS, CDR2 YYNGEE. The CDR3 contains 16 residues. CDR3 amino acids: CASSVGQDSYNSPLHF. The CDR3 region has the DNA TGTGCCAGCAGCGTAGGACAGGACTCCTATAATTCACCCCTCCACTTT.